The rows below give T cell receptor beta chains drawn from one sample of a study of CD8 T cells in ankylosing spondylitis. TCRdb independently ran MiXCR on the 5' RACE reads; one entry per CDR3 protein. The sample records around 770,000 distinct CDR3 sequences, roughly 19% being singletons. Sequenced material: blood, either unsorted or a sorted T cell fraction (not recorded which). The source is a male donor with ankylosing spondylitis. The CDR3 runs from the conserved cysteine through the conserved F or W. Each record gives: V gene, clone size, J gene, D gene, CDR3 DNA, CDR3 protein. The D gene is left open where the match is weak. Clone size is not always given. Where it is, it says once, few, many or a class for expanded clones.

>TRBV24-1|NA|TRBJ2-1|TRBD1
TGTGCCACCAGTGATTCGACCAGGGGGCCATCAAATGAGCAGTTCTTC
CATSDSTRGPSNEQFF
>TRBV12-3/TRBV12-4|few|TRBJ1-2|NA
TGTGCCAGCAGTTCCAGGGGTATGGGGTATGGCTACACCTTC
CASSSRGMGYGYTF
>TRBV27|NA|TRBJ1-2|NA
TGTGCCAGCAGTTTACAGACCCCGACGGACAACTATGGCTACACCTTC
CASSLQTPTDNYGYTF
>TRBV5-1|NA|TRBJ2-3|TRBD2
TGCGCCAGCAGCAAAGGGACTAGCGGAAACACAGATACGCAGTATTTT
CASSKGTSGNTDTQYF
>TRBV4-1|few|TRBJ1-1|NA
TGCGCCAGCAGCCAGGGGTTTACAGCGAACACTGAAGCTTTCTTT
CASSQGFTANTEAFF
>TRBV30|few|TRBJ2-2|NA
TGTGCCTGGAGTGTACTAGCAGCCACCGGGGAGCTGTTTTTT
CAWSVLAATGELFF
>TRBV20-1|many|TRBJ1-1|NA
TGCAGTGCTAAGGACGGCGGGTGGAACACTGAAGCTTTCTTT
CSAKDGGWNTEAFF
>TRBV15|NA|TRBJ2-7|NA
TGTGCCACCAGCGCCGAGGGGTGGGTTAGCCACGAGCAGTACTTC
CATSAEGWVSHEQYF
>TRBV9|few|TRBJ2-1|TRBD2
TGTGCCAGCAGCCCCTCTAGCGGGGGGGCGGGAAATGAGCAGTTCTTC
CASSPSSGGAGNEQFF
>TRBV4-1|NA|TRBJ1-1|TRBD1
TGCGCCAGCAACCGGGCAGGGGGAACTGAAGCTTTCTTT
CASNRAGGTEAFF
>TRBV7-3|many|TRBJ2-3|NA
TGTGCCAGCAGCCTCGGAGAGGCAGATACGCAGTATTTT
CASSLGEADTQYF
>TRBV6-5|NA|TRBJ1-5|NA
TGTGCCAGCAGTTACCCCACAGCCCAGATAGATAGCAATCAGCCCCAGCATTTT
CASSYPTAQIDSNQPQHF
>TRBV29-1|NA|TRBJ2-3|TRBD2
TGCAGCGTTGACCTAGCGGGAGTAGTTTTAGATACGCAGTATTTT
CSVDLAGVVLDTQYF
>TRBV3-1|few|TRBJ2-5|TRBD2
TGTGCCAGCAGCCAAGATCTTTGGGGGGGGGAAGAGACCCAGTACTTC
CASSQDLWGGEETQYF
>TRBV5-5|NA|TRBJ1-5|NA
TGTGCCAGCAGCTTGGGCGGGGTAGAAAATCAGCCCCAGCATTTT
CASSLGGVENQPQHF
>TRBV27|NA|TRBJ1-1|NA
TGTGCCACTTGGTCTAGGTCTGAAGCTTTCTTT
CATWSRSEAFF
>TRBV6-1|few|TRBJ1-2|NA
TGTGCCAGCAGTGAAGCAATAGCAGTGGTTTACGGCTACACCTTC
CASSEAIAVVYGYTF